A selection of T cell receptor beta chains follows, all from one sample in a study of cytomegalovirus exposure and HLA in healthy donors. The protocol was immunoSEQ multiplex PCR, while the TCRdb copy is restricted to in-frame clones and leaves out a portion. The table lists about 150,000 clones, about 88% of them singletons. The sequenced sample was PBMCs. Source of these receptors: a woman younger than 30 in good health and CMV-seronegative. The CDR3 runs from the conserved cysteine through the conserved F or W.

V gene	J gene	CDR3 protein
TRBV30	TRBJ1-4	CAWSALTGVYEKLFF
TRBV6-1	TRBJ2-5	CASSESRGGGAGETQYF
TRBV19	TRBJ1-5	CASSPTVDSNQPQHF
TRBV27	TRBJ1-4	CASSPQTGNADLRKLFF
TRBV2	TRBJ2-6	CASSEGGQGTGANVLTF
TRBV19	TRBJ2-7	CASSSGARASYEQYF
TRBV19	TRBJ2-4	CASSFAGTGGLTIQYF
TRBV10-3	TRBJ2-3	CAISDSGTDTQYF
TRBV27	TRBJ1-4	CASRSDGATNEKLFF
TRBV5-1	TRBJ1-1	CASSLSETEAFF
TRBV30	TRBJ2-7	CAWGHTGEQYF
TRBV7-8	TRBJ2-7	CASSPRRSVRGGGYEQYF
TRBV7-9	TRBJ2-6	CASSTSHTGDFSGANVLTF
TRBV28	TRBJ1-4	CASTTWENEKLFF
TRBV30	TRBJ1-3	CAWKAVVYAGNTIYF
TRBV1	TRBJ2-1	CTSSQLRATSGGGNEQFF
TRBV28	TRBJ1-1	CASSFVGVETEAFF
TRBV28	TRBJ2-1	CASSFLEVTGSSYNEQFF
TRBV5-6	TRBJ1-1	CASSSGQGSLGNTEAFF
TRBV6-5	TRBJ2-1	CASRVANYGEFF
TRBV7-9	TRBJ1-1	CSSSLATGLNTEAFF
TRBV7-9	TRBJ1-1	CSSSTRTGAEAFF
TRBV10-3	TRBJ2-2	CAISDPGQKAGELFF
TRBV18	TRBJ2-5	CASSPRQTKETQYF
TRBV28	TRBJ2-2	CASSRRLAITGELFF
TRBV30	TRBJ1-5	CAWATGINQPQHF
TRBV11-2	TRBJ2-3	CASSSLTGESTDTQYF
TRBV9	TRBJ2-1	CASSAGGGLYNEQFF
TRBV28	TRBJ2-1	CASSGGLAGGEEQFF
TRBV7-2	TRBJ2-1	CASSLLGQVYNEQFF
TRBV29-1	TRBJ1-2	CSVRQGNYGYTF
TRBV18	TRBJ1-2	CASSPGADRDYGYTF
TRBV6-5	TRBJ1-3	CASSYTGRGPGNTIYF
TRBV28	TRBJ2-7	CASSLSVGGQSSYEQYF
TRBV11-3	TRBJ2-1	CASSLESSGSEQFF
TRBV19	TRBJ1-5	CASSGRGNQPQHF
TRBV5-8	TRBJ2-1	CASTDRGTYNEQFF
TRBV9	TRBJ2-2	CASSVDIGRGTGELFF
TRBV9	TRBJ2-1	CASSVTGGRGNEQFF
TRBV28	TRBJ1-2	CASSPADRFNYGYTF
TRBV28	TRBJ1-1	CASSLRGISTEAFF
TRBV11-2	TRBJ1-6	CASSSNSPLHF
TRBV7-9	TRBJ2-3	CASGLTGSGADTQYF
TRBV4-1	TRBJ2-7	CASSQVGTSGRAVIEQYF
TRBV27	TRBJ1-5	CASSLTGGSQPQHF
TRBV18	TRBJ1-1	CASSGDRNTEAFF
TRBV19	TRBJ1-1	CASSIDGTPGQSAFF
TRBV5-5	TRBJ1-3	CASSPYGVGSGNTIYF
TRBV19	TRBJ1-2	CASSITGITNYGYTF
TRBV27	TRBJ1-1	CASSLRGGNTEAFF
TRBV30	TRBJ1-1	CAWSGLNTEAFF
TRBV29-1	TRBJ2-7	CSVIPGSASEQYF
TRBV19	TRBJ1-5	CASSMFSPGRGNQPQHF
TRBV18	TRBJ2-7	CASSPLPGQVTYEQYF
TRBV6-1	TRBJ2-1	CASSEGLAGSYNEQFF
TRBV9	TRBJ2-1	CASSEGSSYNEQFF
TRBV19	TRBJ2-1	CASSSGKYNEQFF
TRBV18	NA	CASSPLTDSYEQYF
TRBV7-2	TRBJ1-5	CASSLRGNQPQHF